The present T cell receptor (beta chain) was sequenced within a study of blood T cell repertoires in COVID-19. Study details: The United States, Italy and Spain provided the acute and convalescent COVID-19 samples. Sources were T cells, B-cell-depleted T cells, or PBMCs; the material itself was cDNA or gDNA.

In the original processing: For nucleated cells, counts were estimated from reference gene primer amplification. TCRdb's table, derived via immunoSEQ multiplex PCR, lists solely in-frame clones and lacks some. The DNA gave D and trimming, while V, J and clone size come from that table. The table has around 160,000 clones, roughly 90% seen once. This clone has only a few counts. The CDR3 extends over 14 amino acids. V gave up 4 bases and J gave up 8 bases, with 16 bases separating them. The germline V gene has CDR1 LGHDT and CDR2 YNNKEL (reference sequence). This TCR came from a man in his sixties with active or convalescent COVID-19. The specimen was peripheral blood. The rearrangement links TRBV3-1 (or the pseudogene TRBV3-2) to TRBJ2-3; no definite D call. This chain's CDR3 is CASSPENSVITQYF. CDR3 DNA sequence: TGTGCCAGCAGCCCGGAGAACTCTGTTATTACGCAGTATTTT.